These T cell receptor beta chains were read from a single sample in a study of cytomegalovirus exposure and HLA in healthy donors. Assay: immunoSEQ multiplex PCR; the TCRdb copy retains only in-frame clones and omits some. The sample's table shows 150,000 to 200,000 clones. Sample: PBMCs. The receptors come from a woman aged 60-70 years in good health and CMV-seronegative. CDR3s include the opening cysteine and the closing phenylalanine or tryptophan. The D gene is left open where the match is weak. Clone size, where shown, is once, few, many, or a class for clones that have expanded.

CDR3: CASSPREKNTEAFF; DNA: TGTGCCAGCAGCCCCCGCGAGAAGAACACTGAAGCTTTCTTT; D: -; size: -; J: TRBJ1-1; V: TRBV27
CDR3: CASSLKGTSRQYF; DNA: TGTGCCAGCAGTCTTAAAGGGACAAGTCGGCAGTACTTC; D: -; size: -; J: TRBJ2-7; V: TRBV27
CDR3: CASSLAGQTYGYTF; DNA: TGTGCCAGCAGCTTGGCAGGCCAGACCTATGGCTACACCTTC; D: -; size: -; J: TRBJ1-2; V: TRBV7-9
CDR3: CASNRGQGGTYEQYF; DNA: TGTGCCAGCAACAGGGGACAGGGGGGAACCTACGAGCAGTACTTC; D: TRBD1; size: -; J: TRBJ2-7; V: TRBV5-4
CDR3: CASSPGQGGTEAFF; DNA: TGTGCCAGCTCACCTGGACAGGGCGGTACTGAAGCTTTCTTT; D: TRBD1; size: -; J: TRBJ1-1; V: TRBV18
CDR3: CASSPGLAGSTDTQYF; DNA: TGTGCCAGCAGCCCGGGACTAGCGGGTAGCACAGATACGCAGTATTTT; D: TRBD2; size: -; J: TRBJ2-3; V: TRBV14
CDR3: CASSPPIVGGYTF; DNA: TGTGCCAGCAGCCCCCCGATTGTCGGTGGCTACACCTTC; D: -; size: -; J: TRBJ1-2; V: TRBV4-2
CDR3: CASSPLPTGSTGELFF; DNA: TGTGCCAGCTCACCACTACCGACCGGGAGCACCGGGGAGCTGTTTTTT; D: -; size: -; J: TRBJ2-2; V: TRBV18
CDR3: CASSQALAEQFF; DNA: TGTGCCAGCAGCCAAGCTTTAGCGGAGCAGTTCTTC; D: -; size: -; J: TRBJ2-1; V: TRBV4-2
CDR3: CASSQQGNTEAFF; DNA: TGTGCCAGCAGTCAACAGGGGAACACTGAAGCTTTCTTT; D: -; size: -; J: TRBJ1-1; V: TRBV27
CDR3: CASSLSGGPQETQYF; DNA: TGTGCCAGCAGCTTAAGCGGGGGCCCGCAAGAGACCCAGTACTTC; D: TRBD2; size: -; J: TRBJ2-5; V: TRBV11-3
CDR3: CASSAGGAFQPQHF; DNA: TGTGCCAGCAGTGCGGGGGGGGCCTTTCAGCCCCAGCATTTT; D: -; size: -; J: TRBJ1-5; V: TRBV27
CDR3: CSVGQLNTEAFF; DNA: TGCAGCGTTGGACAGTTGAACACTGAAGCTTTCTTT; D: -; size: -; J: TRBJ1-1; V: TRBV29-1
CDR3: CASSYSGQAGNEQYF; DNA: TGTGCCAGCAGTTACTCGGGACAGGCGGGCAACGAGCAGTACTTC; D: TRBD1; size: -; J: TRBJ2-7; V: TRBV6-5
CDR3: CASSLTGAGQETQYF; DNA: TGTGCCAGCAGCTTGACAGGGGCGGGACAAGAGACCCAGTACTTC; D: TRBD1; size: -; J: TRBJ2-5; V: TRBV7-3
CDR3: CASSLQGITDTQYF; DNA: TGCGCCAGCAGCTTACAGGGAATTACAGATACGCAGTATTTT; D: -; size: -; J: TRBJ2-3; V: TRBV5-1
CDR3: CASSLNLQVGTEAFF; DNA: TGCGCCAGCAGCTTGAATCTACAGGTAGGAACTGAAGCTTTCTTT; D: -; size: -; J: TRBJ1-1; V: TRBV5-1
CDR3: CAGANPSTDTQYF; DNA: TGTGCCGGAGCGAACCCTAGCACAGATACGCAGTATTTT; D: -; size: -; J: TRBJ2-3; V: TRBV7-9
CDR3: CASSWDYLGEAFF; DNA: TGCGCCAGCAGCTGGGACTATTTGGGTGAAGCTTTCTTT; D: -; size: -; J: TRBJ1-1; V: TRBV5-1
CDR3: CASSASGNHNEQFF; DNA: TGTGCCAGCAGCGCTAGTGGAAACCACAATGAGCAGTTCTTC; D: -; size: -; J: TRBJ2-1; V: TRBV9
CDR3: CASSFSGGGNTIYF; DNA: TGTGCCAGCAGCTTCTCGGGTGGTGGAAACACCATATATTTT; D: -; size: medium-sized; J: TRBJ1-3; V: TRBV11-1
CDR3: CASSGQGVIETQYF; DNA: TGTGCCAGCAGTGGACAGGGGGTGATTGAGACCCAGTACTTC; D: TRBD1; size: -; J: TRBJ2-5; V: TRBV2
CDR3: CASSLLGTSGRLNNIQYF; DNA: TGTGCCAGCAGCCTATTAGGGACTAGCGGGAGGTTAAACAACATTCAGTACTTC; D: TRBD2; size: -; J: TRBJ2-4; V: TRBV5-5
CDR3: CASSPRQENTEAFF; DNA: TGTGCCAGCTCACCTCGACAGGAGAACACTGAAGCTTTCTTT; D: -; size: -; J: TRBJ1-1; V: TRBV18
CDR3: CASSFRDSGSNYGYTF; DNA: TGTGCCAGTAGTTTCCGGGACAGCGGGTCTAACTATGGCTACACCTTC; D: TRBD1; size: -; J: TRBJ1-2; V: TRBV19
CDR3: CASSREEGEAFF; DNA: TGTGCCAGCAGCCGAGAGGAGGGGGAAGCTTTCTTT; D: -; size: -; J: TRBJ1-1; V: TRBV27
CDR3: CASSPPGSTDTQYF; DNA: TGTGCCAGCTCACCACCCGGGAGCACAGATACGCAGTATTTT; D: -; size: -; J: TRBJ2-3; V: TRBV18
CDR3: CASSLGGRPSNYGYTF; DNA: TGTGCCAGCAGCTTAGGGGGTAGACCTTCTAACTATGGCTACACCTTC; D: -; size: -; J: TRBJ1-2; V: TRBV5-4
CDR3: CASSASGQGNQPQHF; DNA: TGTGCCAGCAGCGCGTCGGGACAAGGCAATCAGCCCCAGCATTTT; D: -; size: -; J: TRBJ1-5; V: TRBV9
CDR3: CASSWRGGNTEAFF; DNA: TGCGCCAGCAGCTGGCGGGGAGGGAACACTGAAGCTTTCTTT; D: -; size: -; J: TRBJ1-1; V: TRBV5-1
CDR3: CASSETSVFSYNEQFF; DNA: TGTGCCAGCAGCGAAACTAGCGTGTTTTCCTACAATGAGCAGTTCTTC; D: TRBD2; size: -; J: TRBJ2-1; V: TRBV9
CDR3: CASSIRDTLYGYTF; DNA: TGTGCCAGTAGTATCAGGGACACACTCTATGGCTACACCTTC; D: -; size: -; J: TRBJ1-2; V: TRBV19
CDR3: CSVRRGLNTEAFF; DNA: TGCAGCGTCCGCAGGGGGTTGAACACTGAAGCTTTCTTT; D: TRBD1; size: -; J: TRBJ1-1; V: TRBV29-1
CDR3: CASSATRDFIQETQYF; DNA: TGTGCCAGCAGCGCTACCCGGGACTTCATACAAGAGACCCAGTACTTC; D: -; size: -; J: TRBJ2-5; V: TRBV9
CDR3: CASADENRNDNEQFF; DNA: TGCGCCAGCGCCGATGAGAACAGGAACGACAATGAGCAGTTCTTC; D: -; size: -; J: TRBJ2-1; V: TRBV10-2
CDR3: CASSPRNTEAFF; DNA: TGTGCCAGCAGCCCCCGGAACACTGAAGCTTTCTTT; D: -; size: -; J: TRBJ1-1; V: TRBV5-8
CDR3: CASSIPRTGELFF; DNA: TGTGCCAGTAGTATTCCGCGCACCGGGGAGCTGTTTTTT; D: -; size: -; J: TRBJ2-2; V: TRBV19